The 5 T cell receptor gamma chains below come from one sample, sequenced in a study of gamma delta lymphoproliferative disorders and STAT genes. Sequencing used genomic DNA taken from PBMCs of patients and controls. TCRdb reanalysed the multiplex PCR reads via CATT. The table lists more than 2,000 gamma-chain clones, 9% to 10% of them singletons, with 50% to 60% in the top ten. The source material was blood. The receptors shown here come from a human donor with gamma-delta T-cell large granular lymphocyte leukemia.

Concerning this clone: The DNA is left out, because the CDR3 cannot be placed on it with certainty; the CDR3 is given as TCRdb lists it. The CDR3 region is CATWDEIIIRNSLAVEKYYYKKLF. For the V gene the call is TRGV2; the J gene has no call. Germline V gives CDR1 EGSNGY, CDR2 YDSYNSKV. The CDR3 is 24 residues long, ends included.

This clone is termed medium-sized (0.01 to 0.1%). The chain joins TRGV4 to TRGJ1 or TRGJ2. The J gene, absent from TCRdb, was called here by matching the DNA to germline. The CDR3 has 13 amino acids. V lost 0 bases, J lost 4 bases, and 3 bases stayed unmatched. Looked up from germline, CDR1 is EGSTGY and CDR2 is YDSYTSSV. CDR3 in DNA: TGTGCCACCTGGGATGGGCAATATTATAAGAAACTCTTT. It translates to CATWDGQYYKKLF.

This clone is classed as medium-sized. The V gene is TRGV8, the J gene TRGJ1 or TRGJ2. TCRdb offers no J gene call, so here the DNA was matched to germline to obtain one. This CDR3 spans 13 amino acids. The J segment lost 0 bases and the V segment lost 5 bases, leaving 4 bases of the junction unmatched. Germline V gene data show CDR1 as VENAVY and CDR2 as YDSYNSRV. This chain's CDR3 is CATWGPNYYKKLF. CDR3 bases: TGTGCCACCTGGGGCCCGAATTATTATAAGAAACTCTTT.

The table lists this clone with a few counts. This chain uses TRGV2 with TRGJ1 or TRGJ2. TCRdb records no J gene; here it was assigned by comparing the DNA to germline. CDR1 is EGSNGY and CDR2 is YDSYNSKV in the germline V gene. Losses at the gene ends were 1 base for V and 9 bases for J; bases not matched to a gene: 6. The CDR3 loop spans 12 amino acids. The DNA for the CDR3 is TGTGCCACCTGGGACGGAGTTCGTAAGAAACTCTTT. This encodes CATWDGVRKKLF.

The chain has TRGV9 and TRGJ1 or TRGJ2. Germline matching of the DNA provided the J gene here, since TCRdb leaves it blank. Germline lookup yields CDR1 GITISATS and CDR2 ISYDGTV (reference sequence). This CDR3 has 13 amino acids. Losses at the gene ends were 2 bases for V and 5 bases for J; bases not matched to a gene: 6. Here the CDR3 reads CALWEDNHYKKLF. In nucleotides, the CDR3 is TGTGCCTTGTGGGAGGACAATCATTATAAGAAACTCTTT.